This T cell receptor (beta chain) was captured by sequencing in a study of STAT5B mutations in CD4+ large granular lymphocyte leukemia (dated by TCRdb to between 2021 and 2022). For the wider study: Among healthy controls, the CDR3 'QG' motif was associated with a particular HLA allele. The study compared the TCRbeta repertoires of patients with CD4+ T-cell large granular lymphocyte leukemia against those of healthy blood donors. Flow cytometry on FACSCanto II or FACSVerse confirmed that purified fractions exceeded 95% purity among lymphocytes. Study-level results and caveats: The data were not HLA-matched, and the relatively small sample size could explain the higher clonality seen in CD4+ compared with CD8+ T-LGLL. Each patient's main leukemic clonotypes were private, but around 25% of these clonotypes showed up at low frequency in the non-leukemic repertoires of other patients. Compared with healthy CD4+ repertoires, CD4-sorted patient repertoires appeared more clonal, and this difference remained even after the putative leukemic clones were removed. TRBV06-family usage was enriched among the top patient clones (8/27) compared with healthy controls (2/35).

The healthy controls were over 30 blood donors, and the buffy coats of these donors were supplied by the Finnish Red Cross blood service. All TCR-sequenced material derived from peripheral blood: patient blood samples and healthy donor buffy coats. Ficoll-Hypaque gradient centrifugation was used to isolate peripheral blood mononuclear cells. CD4+ cells were magnetically purified from the buffy coats of healthy controls. The Gentra Puregene Cell and Tissue kit was used for genomic DNA extraction, and quantification was performed on a Qubit 2.0 fluorometer. The immunoSEQ assay at survey resolution was applied to genomic DNA for sequencing of TCRbeta rearrangements. On the study's bioinformatics: In the TCR sequencing data, the lowest productive clonotype frequency that could be detected was 2.59 x 10-5. Only productive TCRbeta rearrangements, defined as complete and in-frame sequences, were included in the analyses. Simpson clonality, calculated in the immunoSEQ Analyzer version 3.0, was used as the measure of sample clonality. Based on frequency, clones were grouped as very rare, small, medium, large (1-20%) or hyperexpanded (>20%). Generation probabilities were estimated with OLGA 1.2.3, V-gene circos plots were made with VDJtools, specificities were looked up in VDJdb, and CDR3 motifs were identified with GLIPH. Held by TCRdb, this immuneACCESS table contains in-frame sequences only and omits some clones. Under half of the omission traces to an unresolved V gene where checked; the cause of the rest is unknown. D and trimming come from the DNA, and the V and J calls and clone size come from that table. The sample yields over 45,000 clones; under 80% were counted once. In total, the top ten clones hold about 1.5% of the sample.

The germline V gene provides CDR1 SGHTA and CDR2 FQGNSA. The germline V end is reduced by 4 bases and the J end by 2 bases; junction bases left unmatched: 2. Spanning cysteine to phenylalanine, the CDR3 consists of 14 amino acids. The retained sequence is limited to the CDR3, 42 bases, with the frame set at the first base. This clone was detected only a few times. The target of this receptor is not known. Base qualities are missing; no much larger clone stands one base away. The rearrangement joined TRBV7-2 to TRBJ1-1; 9 bases in between match TRBD1. The sequenced sample was CD4+ T cells from blood buffy coats. This clonotype originated in a human donor in good health. The DNA sequence is as follows: TGTGCCAGCAGCTCACAGGGGGCCAACACTGAAGCTTTCTTT. This codes for CASSSQGANTEAFF.